Sequencing of this T cell receptor (beta chain) was carried out in a study of cytomegalovirus exposure and HLA in healthy donors. This clone was detected a few times. Primers: 60 Vbeta forward and 13 Jbeta reverse. Only in-frame clones appear in the TCRdb table, and some are missing; sequencing was by immunoSEQ multiplex PCR. This table holds 110,000 to 150,000 clones, roughly 85% found once. CDR3 length: 14 amino acids. V lost 5 bases and J 0 bases, leaving 10 bases between the germline ends. The V gene's germline CDR1 is SEHNR and CDR2 FQNEAQ (reference sequence). The receptor was derived from a woman in her 30s in good health and CMV-seronegative. V and J are TRBV7-9 and TRBJ1-1; perhaps TRBD1 as D (6 bases). The source material was PBMCs. The CDR3 region is CASSEGQMNTEAFF. CDR3 coding DNA: TGTGCCAGCAGCGAAGGACAGATGAACACTGAAGCTTTCTTT.